These 9 T cell receptor beta chains share one sample of origin, sequenced in a study of shared clonotypes between healthy human individuals (dated by TCRdb to 2020 to 2021). Libraries were built with the immunoSEQ multiplex PCR assay. TCRdb mirrors the immuneACCESS table, restricted to in-frame sequences. Some clones are absent from its copies; in checked studies, under half trace to an unresolved V gene, and the reason for the others is unknown. The table for this sample lists over a million clones; around 97% of them were counted only once. In total, the top ten clones hold approximately 1.2% of the sample. Sequencing was done on a sample of naive CD4+ T cells sorted from blood. The cell subset or site label on this specimen signifies: CD45RA+ positively selected. These receptor sequences come from a young man in good health.

The chain employs TRBV7-8 and TRBJ2-7; maybe TRBD1 (5 bases). Germline V gene sequence: CDR1 SGHVS, CDR2 FQNEAQ. V was pared by 5 bases and J by 6 bases, with 23 bases between. The CDR3 consists of 16 residues. The CDR3 region is CASSLVVGQGAGEQYF. CDR3 nucleotide sequence: TGTGCCAGCAGCCTGGTGGTGGGCCAGGGCGCCGGCGAGCAGTACTTC. Drawing the rest from reference TRBV7-8 and TRBJ2-7, the complete variable domain is GAGVSQSPRYKVAKRGQDVALRCDPISGHVSLFWYQQALGQGPEFLTYFQNEAQLDKSGLPSDRFFAERPEGSVSTLKIQRTQQEDSAVYLCASSLVVGQGAGEQYFGPGTRLTVT.

The chain uses TRBV5-4 and TRBJ2-3, with D maybe TRBD2 (6 bases). The V gene's germline CDR1 is SGHNT and CDR2 YYREEE (reference sequence). CDR3 length: 17 amino acids. V was shortened by 4 bases and J by 2 bases, with 20 bases between the two germline ends. The CDR3 bases are TGTGCCAGCAGCAGTGGGCCCGGGCGGGGATCCACAGATACGCAGTATTTT. Its translation is CASSSGPGRGSTDTQYF.

The V call is TRBV5-1, the J call TRBJ2-2; 13 nucleotides line up with TRBD2. CDR3 length: 15 residues. The germline V gene encodes CDR1 SGHRS and CDR2 YFSETQ. Trimming cost V 6 bases and J 5 bases; bases outside gene matches: 4. CDR3 in amino acids: CASNGLAGVTGELFF. For the CDR3, the DNA is TGCGCCAGCAACGGACTAGCGGGAGTGACCGGGGAGCTGTTTTTT.

This clone was seen just once. The chain links TRBV12-5 to TRBJ2-2; a possible D gene is TRBD2 (6 bases). Trimming cost V 1 base and J 4 bases, with 13 bases left between them. The germline V gene encodes CDR1 LGHNT and CDR2 FRNRAP. The CDR3 extends over 16 amino acids. The CDR3 loop reads CASGLAQGLGTGELFF. Here the CDR3 DNA reads TGTGCTAGTGGTTTGGCCCAGGGACTGGGCACCGGGGAGCTGTTTTTT. The full variable domain, its missing parts supplied by reference TRBV12-5 and TRBJ2-2, is DARVTQTPRHKVTEMGQEVTMRCQPILGHNTVFWYRQTMMQGLELLAYFRNRAPLDDSGMPKDRFSAEMPDATLATLKIQPSEPRDSAVYFCASGLAQGLGTGELFFGEGSRLTVL.

The chain uses TRBV2 and TRBJ1-1, with D unresolved. CDR3 length: 15 amino acids. Germline-derived CDR1 and CDR2 are SNHLY and FYNNEI. The V end lost 4 bases, the J end lost 1 base, and 13 bases lay between the germline ends. CDR3 sequence: CASSGRTFSNTEAFF. CDR3 coding DNA: TGTGCCAGCAGTGGACGGACGTTCTCGAACACTGAAGCTTTCTTT.

This sequence joins TRBV30 and TRBJ2-5, with TRBD2 matching 8 bases. CDR1 is GTSNPN, CDR2 SVGIG, per germline (reference sequence). The ends lost 6 bases at V and 1 base at J; junction bases unmatched: 1. The CDR3 spans 12 residues. The CDR3 sequence: CACTSGQETQYF. CDR3 bases: TGTGCCTGTACTAGCGGCCAAGAGACCCAGTACTTC.

The chain links TRBV2 to TRBJ2-5; 9 bases are a match to TRBD2. Unmatched junction bases numbered 14, after V lost 7 bases and J lost 5 bases. Germline assignment: CDR1 SNHLY and CDR2 FYNNEI. There are 16 residues in the CDR3. The CDR3, as DNA: TGTGCCAGCAATCCTAGGGCTAGCGGGAAAGGGGAGACCCAGTACTTC. It specifies CASNPRASGKGETQYF.

The V call is TRBV7-9, the J call TRBJ2-1; D gene ambiguous. Deletions cut 1 base from V and 5 bases from J, with 18 bases between. This CDR3 comprises 17 residues. The V gene's germline CDR1 is SEHNR and CDR2 FQNEAQ (reference sequence). The CDR3 DNA follows: TGTGCCAGCAGCTTAGACGGATTCCTTCGGAGTCACAATGAGCAGTTCTTC. Encoded protein: CASSLDGFLRSHNEQFF.

This rearrangement joins TRBV4-1 to TRBJ2-6; TRBD2 might be the D (6 bases). The germline gives CDR1 MGHRA, CDR2 YSYEKL. Trimming took off 0 bases at V and 0 bases at J, with 15 bases between the two ends. This CDR3 contains 19 residues. The CDR3 sequence is CASSQEGEDYFSGANVLTF. In DNA form, the CDR3 reads TGCGCCAGCAGCCAAGAAGGAGAGGACTATTTCTCTGGGGCCAACGTCCTGACTTTC.